Given below is one TCR beta chain in context. This CDR3 comprises 16 residues. After removal of 6 bases from V and 4 bases from J, the junction contained 13 bases not matched to a gene. The V gene's germline CDR1 is LNHDA and CDR2 SQIVND (reference sequence). Profiled with immunoSEQ multiplex PCR; TCRdb holds only in-frame clones, not every one. This sample has some 210,000 clones, with roughly nine tenths found just once. This sample is part of a study of blood T cell repertoires in COVID-19. V is TRBV19 and J is TRBJ2-3; 7 nucleotides match TRBD1. Sequencing was done on a sample of peripheral blood. The source of this sequence is a man aged 55 to 70 with COVID-19, enrolled during active disease. CDR3 sequence reads: CASRRVLGGTADTQYF. Written as DNA, the CDR3 is TGTGCCAGTAGGCGGGTACTAGGGGGCACGGCAGATACGCAGTATTTT. Complete variable domain (other parts from reference TRBV19 and TRBJ2-3): DGGITQSPKYLFRKEGQNVTLSCEQNLNHDAMYWYRQDPGQGLRLIYYSQIVNDFQKGDIAEGYSVSREKKESFPLTVTSAQKNPTAFYLCASRRVLGGTADTQYFGPGTRLTVL.